This record looks at one T cell receptor (beta chain) sequence and its context. The target antigen is unknown. A much larger clone differs by one base, so this may be a read error. This sample was included in a study of human T cells and chemical hapten exposure. The overall study: While the approximately 24-week study was under way, patients received diphenylcyclopropenone on the scalp every week. General study points: Once DPC sensitization occurred, TCRs above 1 in 1000 frequency showed no change.

The CDR3 loop spans 18 amino acids. Germline CDR1 SGHTA, CDR2 FQGNSA. Time point meaning: pre-sensitization, week 0. Treatment in this sample: therapeutic diphenylcyclopropenone sensitization with weekly scalp DPC. Unique molecular identifiers were affixed to discrete cDNA molecules within the library. Original processing methods: TCRs per sample had a median of roughly 93,000 and ranged from 23,224 to 690,600. One entry per CDR3 protein results from TCRdb running MiXCR on the RACE reads. The V and J calls here are based on TCRdb, not the publication. The sample has 99,000 or so distinct CDR3 sequences; less than 14% are singletons.

The TCR was taken from an older woman with alopecia areata. Some clones in this sample may be carry-over from other donors' samples. Sequencing used whole blood, obtained in connection with sensitization to the hapten diphenylcyclopropenone (DPC). The rearrangement joins TRBV7-2 to TRBJ1-1, with a weak D call TRBD1 (5 bases). The CDR3 sequence: CASSLVPGLVDMSTEVFF. In nucleotides, the CDR3 is TGTGCCAGCAGCTTAGTACCTGGGCTGGTGGACATGAGCACTGAAGTTTTCTTT.